The 27 T cell receptor beta chains reported below all come from one sample, sequenced in a study of blood T cell repertoires in COVID-19. The assay was immunoSEQ multiplex PCR, and TCRdb's table has in-frame clones only and misses some. Here the sample spans 240,000 or so clones, roughly 88% being singletons. The sequencing input was peripheral blood. The receptors stem from a woman aged 25 to 39 with acute or convalescent COVID-19.

The gene calls are TRBV18 and TRBJ2-5; TRBD1 agrees at 11 bases. The CDR3 spans 18 residues. Germline values: CDR1 KGHSH, CDR2 LQKENI. The V and J ends lost 3 bases and 3 bases, in that order; junction bases with no gene match: 12. CDR3 DNA sequence: TGTGCCAGCTCACCGCCTACCAGGACAGGGGGCTTCGAAGAGACCCAGTACTTC. Protein sequence: CASSPPTRTGGFEETQYF.

This clone is a singleton in its sample. The J gene is TRBJ1-4, the V gene TRBV18; TRBD1 matches at 8 bases. The CDR3 runs to 14 residues. V gave up 9 bases and J gave up 10 bases; unmatched junction bases: 13. Germline-derived CDR1 and CDR2 are KGHSH and LQKENI. Here the CDR3 DNA reads TGTGCCAGACGTCAGGACAGGGCGCCGAGAAAACTGTTTTTT. It yields the protein CARRQDRAPRKLFF.

The genes are TRBV24-1 and TRBJ2-1, with 10 bases matching TRBD1. CDR1 and CDR2 from the germline V gene are KGHDR and SFDVKD. CDR3 length equals 15 residues. This CDR3 reads CATGVRTGGYNEQFF. Written as DNA, the CDR3 is TGTGCTACAGGGGTAAGGACAGGGGGCTACAATGAGCAGTTCTTC.

The chain joins TRBV5-1 to TRBJ2-7, with D perhaps matching TRBD1 (6 bases). Per the germline V gene, CDR1 is SGHRS and CDR2 is YFSETQ. The germline V and J ends were trimmed by 2 bases and 4 bases, with 16 bases remaining between them. This CDR3 spans 15 amino acids. The CDR3 region has the DNA TGCGCCAGCAGCTTACTGGGGCAGGGACAATACGAGCAGTACTTC. Translation gives CASSLLGQGQYEQYF.

V usage is TRBV19 and J usage is TRBJ2-1; 11 bases are a match to TRBD2. The CDR3 runs 19 residues. J gave up 0 bases and V 3 bases, and 10 bases lay outside the gene matches. CDR1 and CDR2 (germline): LNHDA, SQIVND (reference sequence). The CDR3 nucleotides are TGTGCCAGTAGTATGGTCCGGCTAGCGGGAGGACCCTCCTACAATGAGCAGTTCTTC. Its protein is CASSMVRLAGGPSYNEQFF.

On this clone: An end of the junction differs from the germline gene, which may be a read error. The chain couples TRBV7-7 to TRBJ2-5; 8 bases fit TRBD2. The CDR3 is 16 residues long. From germline, CDR1 is SSHAT and CDR2 FNYEAQ (reference sequence). This chain's CDR3 is CASSLGLAGAQETQYF. Here the CDR3 DNA reads TGTGCTAGCAGCTTAGGGCTAGCGGGCGCCCAAGAGACCCAGTACTTC.

The chain couples TRBV28 to TRBJ1-2; possible D gene TRBD1, 6 bases. The CDR3 has 14 amino acids. Germline assignment: CDR1 MDHEN and CDR2 SYDVKM. The V end was cut by 5 bases, the J end by 6 bases, with 16 bases between. The DNA for the CDR3 is TGTGCCAGCAGTATCGACAGGCGGAGGAATGGCTACACCTTC. It translates to CASSIDRRRNGYTF.

The V and J genes are TRBV14 and TRBJ2-1; TRBD2 matches at 7 bases. Germline values: CDR1 SGHDN, CDR2 FVKESK. The CDR3 contains 16 residues. Losses at the gene ends were 5 bases for V and 0 bases for J; bases not matched to a gene: 7. This CDR3 reads CASSKTSGNSYNEQFF. CDR3 DNA sequence: TGTGCCAGCAGCAAGACGAGCGGGAACTCCTACAATGAGCAGTTCTTC.

The chain is built from TRBV20-1 and TRBJ2-5, with 7 bases aligning to TRBD1. Germline CDR1 DFQATT, CDR2 SNEGSKA (reference sequence). J lost 3 bases, V lost 3 bases, and 7 bases had no gene match. The CDR3 contains 14 residues. DNA for the CDR3: TGCAGTGCTAGTGACACCGGGACAGAAGAGACCCAGTACTTC. Protein sequence: CSASDTGTEETQYF.

The rearrangement joins TRBV23-1 to TRBJ1-5; D not certain. TRBV23-1 carries the ORF label, with uncertain function. Deletions cut 4 bases from V and 2 bases from J, with 15 bases between. The CDR3 runs 16 residues. Here the CDR3 DNA reads TGCGCCAGCAGTCGGCAGTGGAGGCAGGGCAATCAGCCCCAGCATTTT. Translating it yields CASSRQWRQGNQPQHF.

This rearrangement joins TRBV6-5 to TRBJ2-1, with D uncertain. This CDR3 spans 14 amino acids. Germline CDR1 MNHEY, CDR2 SVGAGI. V lost 0 bases, J lost 7 bases, and 10 bases lay in between. Here the CDR3 reads CASSYSATRNEQFF. Here the CDR3 DNA reads TGTGCCAGCAGTTACTCGGCGACACGTAATGAGCAGTTCTTC.

The chain recombines TRBV9 with TRBJ2-1; D is possibly TRBD2 (5 bases). The germline CDR1 and CDR2 sequences are SGDLS and YYNGEE. The CDR3 contains 16 residues. With 0 bases removed from V and 9 bases from J, the gap between germline ends came to 19 bases. Here the CDR3 reads CASSVDSGGLSGEQFF. The DNA for the CDR3 is TGTGCCAGCAGCGTAGATTCGGGCGGATTAAGCGGTGAGCAGTTCTTC.

The chain joins TRBV30 to TRBJ1-3; 9 nucleotides align to TRBD1. V was pared by 2 bases and J by 4 bases, with 3 bases of the junction left unmatched. Germline V gives CDR1 GTSNPN, CDR2 SVGIG (reference sequence). The CDR3 consists of 14 residues. DNA of the CDR3: TGTGCCTGGAGTCGGACAGGGGCAGGAAACACCATATATTTT. Protein product: CAWSRTGAGNTIYF.

This rearrangement joins TRBV7-3 to TRBJ2-2; 7 nucleotides match TRBD2. Trimming at V came to 5 bases and at J to 0 bases, leaving 6 bases not matched to a gene. Germline loops: CDR1 SGHTA, CDR2 FQGTGA. The CDR3 consists of 16 residues. The DNA of the CDR3 is TGTGCCAGCAGCAATACGGCGGGGGCGAACACCGGGGAGCTGTTTTTT. Protein product: CASSNTAGANTGELFF.

V usage is TRBV27 and J usage is TRBJ2-7; tentatively, D is TRBD1 (6 bases). Germline V gene data show CDR1 as MNHEY and CDR2 as SMNVEV (reference sequence). V was clipped by 3 bases and J by 3 bases, with 9 bases between them. The CDR3 loop spans 13 amino acids. CDR3 DNA sequence: TGTGCCAGCAGTTTTAGGACAGACTACGAGCAGTACTTC. Translation gives CASSFRTDYEQYF.

V is TRBV7-3 and J is TRBJ2-2; TRBD1 agrees at 9 bases. The CDR3 is made up of 15 amino acids. Per the germline V gene, CDR1 is SGHTA and CDR2 is FQGTGA. The V and J ends lost 5 bases and 2 bases, in that order; junction bases with no gene match: 3. The CDR3 reads CASSEQGANTGELFF. CDR3 nucleotide sequence: TGTGCCAGCAGCGAACAGGGGGCTAACACCGGGGAGCTGTTTTTT.

The CDR3 nucleotides are TGCAGTGCTAGTCTACAGGGTGAATCACCCCTCCACTTT. It specifies CSASLQGESPLHF. The chain joins TRBV20-1 to TRBJ1-6; a weak D match, TRBD1 (6 bases). Germline CDR1 and CDR2: DFQATT and SNEGSKA (reference sequence). V dropped 3 bases and J dropped 10 bases, with 13 bases sitting between them. The CDR3 covers 13 residues.

The CDR3 reads CASSLRFGMGELFF. CDR3 in DNA: TGTGCCAGCAGCTTAAGGTTCGGGATGGGGGAGCTGTTTTTT. J is TRBJ2-2 and V is TRBV13, with D perhaps TRBD2 (5 bases). Trimming cost V 2 bases and J 8 bases, with 12 bases left between them. This CDR3 is 14 amino acids long. The germline V gene encodes CDR1 PRHDT and CDR2 FYEKMQ (reference sequence).

V usage is TRBV9 and J usage is TRBJ2-7, with 7 bases that match TRBD1. The CDR3 length is 16 residues. Germline CDR1 is SGDLS and CDR2 is YYNGEE. J gave up 3 bases and V 0 bases, and 9 bases lay outside the gene matches. The CDR3 spells CASSVAAQGVGYEQYF. Written as DNA, the CDR3 is TGTGCCAGCAGCGTAGCAGCCCAGGGGGTTGGCTACGAGCAGTACTTC.

V is TRBV7-9 and J is TRBJ2-7, with D possibly TRBD2 on 5 matching bases. V lost 3 bases and J 2 bases, leaving 11 bases between the germline ends. The CDR3 loop spans 14 amino acids. In germline, CDR1 is SEHNR, CDR2 FQNEAQ (reference sequence). Here the CDR3 reads CASSFSGLTYEQYF. The CDR3, as DNA: TGTGCCAGCAGCTTTTCTGGACTGACCTACGAGCAGTACTTC.

V is TRBV11-2 and J is TRBJ2-1; maybe TRBD1 (5 bases). The CDR3 is made up of 13 amino acids. Germline values: CDR1 SGHAT, CDR2 FQNNGV. Deletions cut 5 bases from V and 8 bases from J, with 13 bases between. The CDR3 DNA follows: TGTGCCAGCAGCCCTTTCTCCAGGGATGAGCAGTTCTTC. Its translation is CASSPFSRDEQFF.

V usage is TRBV19 and J usage is TRBJ2-1; a weak D match, TRBD2 (5 bases). The CDR3 contains 15 residues. The V end lost 7 bases, the J end lost 1 base, and 14 bases lay between the germline ends. From germline, CDR1 is LNHDA and CDR2 SQIVND (reference sequence). Here the CDR3 reads CASKSRAGSYNEQFF. The CDR3, as DNA: TGTGCCAGTAAATCGCGGGCCGGATCCTACAATGAGCAGTTCTTC.

The CDR3 DNA reads as TGTGCCAGCAGCTTAGCCGGGAGGGCTTTCAATGAGCAGTTCTTC. It is translated as CASSLAGRAFNEQFF. The chain uses TRBV13 and TRBJ2-1, with 8 nucleotides matching TRBD2. CDR1 is PRHDT, CDR2 FYEKMQ, per germline (reference sequence). The CDR3 runs 15 residues. The V segment lost 1 base and the J segment 6 bases; nucleotides outside the gene matches: 5.

The gene calls are TRBV24-1 and TRBJ1-3; D is perhaps TRBD1 (5 bases). V was clipped by 5 bases and J by 6 bases, with 19 bases between them. CDR3 length: 16 amino acids. Germline V lookup: CDR1 KGHDR, CDR2 SFDVKD. The chain's CDR3 is CATSVSSTALENTIYF. The CDR3 DNA is TGTGCCACCAGTGTTTCTTCGACAGCTCTGGAAAACACCATATATTTT.

The V call is TRBV29-1, the J call TRBJ2-2; perhaps TRBD2 as D (5 bases). This CDR3 has 12 amino acids. Trimming took off 5 bases at V and 7 bases at J, with 11 bases between the two ends. The germline V gene encodes CDR1 SQVTM and CDR2 ANQGSEA. CDR3 sequence reads: CSVSPRVGELFF. CDR3 bases: TGCAGCGTTTCACCGCGGGTCGGGGAGCTGTTTTTT.

This chain joins TRBV7-9 and TRBJ1-1; D is unclear. The CDR3 covers 13 residues. Trimming shortened V by 2 bases and J by 4 bases, and 8 bases separated the two germline ends. The germline gives CDR1 SEHNR, CDR2 FQNEAQ (reference sequence). For the CDR3, the DNA is TGTGCCAGCAGCTTAATTTCCGGCACTGAAGCTTTCTTT. This codes for CASSLISGTEAFF.

The chain carries TRBV4-3 and TRBJ2-7; TRBD1 might be the D (5 bases). V was shortened by 1 base and J by 1 base, with 11 bases between the two germline ends. CDR1 is LGHNA, CDR2 YSLEER, per germline. The CDR3 totals 15 residues. In nucleotides, the CDR3 is TGCGCCAGCAGCCAAGTGGGGCGGAGTTCCTACGAGCAGTACTTC. As protein: CASSQVGRSSYEQYF.